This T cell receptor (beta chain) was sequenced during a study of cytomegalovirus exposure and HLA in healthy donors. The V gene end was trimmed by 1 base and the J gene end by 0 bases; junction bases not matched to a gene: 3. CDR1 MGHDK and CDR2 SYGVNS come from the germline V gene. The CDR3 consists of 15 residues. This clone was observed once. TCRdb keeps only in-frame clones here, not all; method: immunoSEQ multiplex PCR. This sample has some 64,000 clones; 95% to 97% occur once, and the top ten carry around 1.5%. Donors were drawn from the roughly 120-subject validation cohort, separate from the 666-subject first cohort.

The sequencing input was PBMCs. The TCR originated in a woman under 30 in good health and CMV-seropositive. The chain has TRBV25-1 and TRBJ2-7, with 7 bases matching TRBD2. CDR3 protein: CASSESGTNSYEQYF. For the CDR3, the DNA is TGTGCCAGCAGTGAATCAGGGACTAACTCCTACGAGCAGTACTTC.